This is a list of T cell receptor beta chains from one sample in a study of radiation and T cells in renal cell carcinoma. Profiling relied on immunoSEQ multiplex PCR, and the TCRdb table lists in-frame clones only, not all of them. Among 15,000 or so clones listed, approximately 54% were seen once. Sequenced material: tumor tissue, taken from a patient whose treatment was nephrectomy without radiotherapy. Receptors originate from a man in his fifties with renal cell carcinoma. Both conserved end residues are part of each CDR3. The order of the fields is D gene, clone size, V gene, J gene, CDR3 DNA, CDR3 protein. D genes are given only for firm matches. Not every row has a clone size; where given, it reads once, few, many or a size class.

NA	NA	TRBV9	TRBJ2-3	TGTGCCAGCAGCCTCACCCGGTCAGATACGCAGTATTTT	CASSLTRSDTQYF
NA	once	TRBV7-2	TRBJ1-3	TGTGCCAGCAGCATTGAACAGGGTAGAACTGGAAACACCATATATTTT	CASSIEQGRTGNTIYF
NA	NA	TRBV10-1	TRBJ2-3	TGCGCCAGCAGTCAGGGGGGGCCTAGCACAGATACGCAGTATTTT	CASSQGGPSTDTQYF
NA	medium-sized	TRBV5-4	TRBJ1-1	TGTGCCAGCAGCTCGGGAGGGGAAACTGAAGCTTTCTTT	CASSSGGETEAFF
NA	few	TRBV14	TRBJ1-1	TGTGCCAGCAGCCTCCAGTTTGACACTGAAGCTTTCTTT	CASSLQFDTEAFF
NA	NA	TRBV10-3	TRBJ1-6	TGTGCCATCAGTGGGGAGGCGCCCCATAATTCACCCCTCCACTTT	CAISGEAPHNSPLHF
NA	few	TRBV6-1	TRBJ1-4	TGTGCCAGCGCGACCGTTGAAAAACTGTTTTTT	CASATVEKLFF
NA	NA	TRBV19	TRBJ1-2	TGTGCCAGTAGTATAGATCGGGGAGGATATGGCTACACCTTC	CASSIDRGGYGYTF
TRBD2	NA	TRBV5-1	TRBJ2-7	TGCGCCAGCAGCCTGGTGGGCGGGGGGGCGTACGAGCAGTACTTC	CASSLVGGGAYEQYF
NA	few	TRBV30	TRBJ1-1	TGTGCCTGGAGTGGCCCCGGGGCGGTGACTGAAGCTTTCTTT	CAWSGPGAVTEAFF
NA	few	TRBV29-1	TRBJ1-2	TGCAGCGTTGAGTCGGGCCACAACTATGGCTACACCTTC	CSVESGHNYGYTF
TRBD1	NA	TRBV11-1	TRBJ1-1	TGTGCCAGCAGCGGAAATGACAGGGGTCCCACTGAAGCTTTCTTT	CASSGNDRGPTEAFF
TRBD1	few	TRBV29-1	TRBJ1-1	TGCAGCGTGACCGTTACAGGGGCACTTGAAGCTTTCTTT	CSVTVTGALEAFF
NA	NA	TRBV5-5	TRBJ1-5	TGTGCCAGCAGCCGAGAGGGGGGCTATCAGCCCCAGCATTTT	CASSREGGYQPQHF
NA	NA	TRBV4-2	TRBJ2-3	TGTGCCAGCAGCCAAGAATGGACTAGCACAGATACGCAGTATTTT	CASSQEWTSTDTQYF
NA	NA	TRBV4-1	TRBJ1-3	TGCGCCAGCAGCCAACGAAGCTCTGGAAACACCATATATTTT	CASSQRSSGNTIYF
NA	NA	TRBV28	TRBJ1-4	TGTGCCAGCAGTTCGCCCGCAGGGCGAACTAATGAAAAACTGTTTTTT	CASSSPAGRTNEKLFF
NA	NA	TRBV6-5	TRBJ1-1	TGTGCCAGCAGTTATGGTGGGACTGAAGCTTTCTTT	CASSYGGTEAFF
TRBD1	NA	TRBV29-1	TRBJ1-1	TGCAGCGGCGGGGACAGGGAAGCTTTCTTT	CSGGDREAFF
NA	NA	TRBV19	TRBJ1-5	TGTGCCAGTATTGGCTACAATCAGCCCCAGCATTTT	CASIGYNQPQHF